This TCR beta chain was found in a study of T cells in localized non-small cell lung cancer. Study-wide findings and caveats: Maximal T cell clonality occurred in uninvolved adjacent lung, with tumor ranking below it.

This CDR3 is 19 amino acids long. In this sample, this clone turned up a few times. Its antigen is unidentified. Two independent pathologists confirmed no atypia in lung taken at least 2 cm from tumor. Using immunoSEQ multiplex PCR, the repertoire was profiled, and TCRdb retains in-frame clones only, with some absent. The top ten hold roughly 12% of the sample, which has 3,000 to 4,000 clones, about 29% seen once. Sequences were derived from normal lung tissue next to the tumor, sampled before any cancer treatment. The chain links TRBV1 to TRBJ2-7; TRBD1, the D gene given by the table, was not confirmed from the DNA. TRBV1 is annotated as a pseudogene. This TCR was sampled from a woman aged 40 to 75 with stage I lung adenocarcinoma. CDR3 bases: TGCGCCAGCAGCCAAGATTTAGTCAGGGGGGATGATTTAACCTACGAGCAGTACTTC. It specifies CASSQDLVRGDDLTYEQYF.